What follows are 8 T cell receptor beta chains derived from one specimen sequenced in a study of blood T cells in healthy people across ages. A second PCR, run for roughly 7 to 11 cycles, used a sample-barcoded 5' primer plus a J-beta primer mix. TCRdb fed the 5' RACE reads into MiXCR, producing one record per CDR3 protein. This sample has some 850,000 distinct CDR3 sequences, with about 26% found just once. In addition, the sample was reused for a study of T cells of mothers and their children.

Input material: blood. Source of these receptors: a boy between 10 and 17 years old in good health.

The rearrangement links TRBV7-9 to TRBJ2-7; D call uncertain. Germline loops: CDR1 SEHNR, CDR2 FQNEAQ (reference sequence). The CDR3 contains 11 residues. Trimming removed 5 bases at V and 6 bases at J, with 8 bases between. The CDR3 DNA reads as TGTGCCAGCAGCGTTACTGGCGAGCAGTACTTC. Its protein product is CASSVTGEQYF.

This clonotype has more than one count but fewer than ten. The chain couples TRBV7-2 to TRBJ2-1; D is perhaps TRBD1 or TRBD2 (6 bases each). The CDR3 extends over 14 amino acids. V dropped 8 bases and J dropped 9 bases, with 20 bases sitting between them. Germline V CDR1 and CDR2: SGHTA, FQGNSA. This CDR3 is CASVLDRGQGEQFF. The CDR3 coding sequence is TGTGCCAGCGTACTTGACCGGGGGCAGGGTGAGCAGTTCTTC.

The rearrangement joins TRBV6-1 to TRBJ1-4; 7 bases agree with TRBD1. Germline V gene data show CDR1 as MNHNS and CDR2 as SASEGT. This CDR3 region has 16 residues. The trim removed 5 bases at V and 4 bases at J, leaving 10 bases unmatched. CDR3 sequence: CASSRPPGQSNEKLFF. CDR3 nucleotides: TGTGCCAGCAGTAGACCGCCGGGACAGAGTAATGAAAAACTGTTTTTT.

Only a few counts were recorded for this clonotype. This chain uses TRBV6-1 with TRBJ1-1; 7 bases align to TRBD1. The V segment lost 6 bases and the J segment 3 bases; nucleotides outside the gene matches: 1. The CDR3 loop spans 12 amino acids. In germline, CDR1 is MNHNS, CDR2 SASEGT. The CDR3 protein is CASRQGDTEAFF. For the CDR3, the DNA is TGTGCCAGCAGGCAGGGGGACACTGAAGCTTTCTTT.

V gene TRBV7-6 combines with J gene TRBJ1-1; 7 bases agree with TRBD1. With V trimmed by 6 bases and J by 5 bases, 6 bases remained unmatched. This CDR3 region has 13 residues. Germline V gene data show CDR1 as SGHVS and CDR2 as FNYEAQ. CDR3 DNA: TGTGCCAGCAGTCAGGCAGGGGGAACTGAAGCTTTCTTT. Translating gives CASSQAGGTEAFF.

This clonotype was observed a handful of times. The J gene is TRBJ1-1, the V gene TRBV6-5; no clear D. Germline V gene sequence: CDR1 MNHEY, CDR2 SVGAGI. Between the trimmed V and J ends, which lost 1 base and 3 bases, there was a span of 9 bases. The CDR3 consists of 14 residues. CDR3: CASSYFGEDTEAFF. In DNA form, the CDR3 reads TGTGCCAGCAGTTACTTTGGGGAGGACACTGAAGCTTTCTTT.

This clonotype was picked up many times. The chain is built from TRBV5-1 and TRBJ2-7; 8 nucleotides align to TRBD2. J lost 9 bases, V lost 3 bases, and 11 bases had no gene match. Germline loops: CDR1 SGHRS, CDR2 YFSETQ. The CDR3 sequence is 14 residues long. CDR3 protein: CASSSVSSGAAQYF. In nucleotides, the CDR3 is TGCGCCAGCAGCTCGGTCAGTAGCGGGGCGGCGCAGTACTTC.

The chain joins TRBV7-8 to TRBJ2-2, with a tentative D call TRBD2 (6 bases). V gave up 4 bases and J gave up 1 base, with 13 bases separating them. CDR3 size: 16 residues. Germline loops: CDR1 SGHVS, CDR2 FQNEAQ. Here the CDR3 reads CASSYLGGKNTGELFF. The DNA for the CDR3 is TGTGCCAGCAGCTACCTGGGAGGAAAGAACACCGGGGAGCTGTTTTTT.